This entry lists 26 T cell receptor beta chains sequenced from one sample in a study of response to subunit inactivated influenza vaccine. TCRdb itself ran the RT-PCR reads through MiXCR, one entry per CDR3 protein. In the table there are 150,000 or so distinct CDR3 sequences, about 11% of which are singletons. The specimen was CD8+ T cells sorted from PBMCs, collected 23 months after vaccination. These receptors were taken from a man aged 50-75 years who received an inactivated influenza vaccine.

This clonotype was picked up many times. V is TRBV6-5 and J is TRBJ2-7; possibly TRBD1 for D (6 bases). V lost 2 bases and J 3 bases, leaving 11 bases between the germline ends. This CDR3 is built from 14 residues. Germline values: CDR1 MNHEY, CDR2 SVGAGI. This CDR3 is CASSYEGRGYEQYF. The CDR3 DNA reads as TGTGCCAGCAGTTACGAAGGCAGGGGCTACGAGCAGTACTTC.

The genes are TRBV27 and TRBJ2-3; D possibly uses TRBD1 or TRBD2 (7 bases each). CDR1 is MNHEY and CDR2 is SMNVEV in the germline V gene (reference sequence). The CDR3 sequence is 17 residues long. Deletions cut 6 bases from V and 6 bases from J, with 25 bases between. CDR3 DNA sequence: TGTGCCAGCAGCCCAGGGGGGGACATCGGGGCCAGGGATACGCAGTATTTT. It specifies CASSPGGDIGARDTQYF.

At least ten counts were recorded for this clonotype. The chain has TRBV6-6 and TRBJ2-5; D is perhaps TRBD1 (6 bases). Germline assignment: CDR1 MNHNY and CDR2 SVGAGI (reference sequence). Between the trimmed V and J ends, which lost 3 bases and 5 bases, there was a span of 10 bases. The CDR3 sequence is 13 residues long. CDR3 nucleotide sequence: TGTGCCAGCAGTTATGGGGGCGTGGAGACCCAGTACTTC. Amino acids: CASSYGGVETQYF.

This clonotype occurred a few times. This chain joins TRBV6-1 and TRBJ2-7; no clear D gene. The germline gives CDR1 MNHNS, CDR2 SASEGT. The V end was cut by 2 bases, the J end by 2 bases, with 13 bases between. CDR3 length: 15 residues. The CDR3 bases are TGTGCCAGCAGTGAATGGGAAAATAGGCCCTACGAGCAGTACTTC. This codes for CASSEWENRPYEQYF.

The chain employs TRBV9 and TRBJ2-7; the D call may be TRBD1 or TRBD2 (5 bases each). Per germline, CDR1 SGDLS and CDR2 YYNGEE. The V gene lost 3 bases and the J gene lost 0 bases, with 13 bases spanning the gap. The CDR3 has 15 amino acids. As DNA, the CDR3 is TGTGCCAGCAGCGAGGGACGCAGCAGCTCCTACGAGCAGTACTTC. Protein sequence: CASSEGRSSSYEQYF.

The chain is built from TRBV19 and TRBJ2-3; weak D call: TRBD1 (6 bases). Germline lookup yields CDR1 LNHDA and CDR2 SQIVND (reference sequence). The CDR3 contains 16 residues. The germline V and J ends were trimmed by 6 bases and 2 bases, with 18 bases remaining between them. DNA for the CDR3: TGTGCCAGTAGCCAATGGGCACAGGGACCCACAGATACGCAGTATTTT. This sequence encodes CASSQWAQGPTDTQYF.

This clonotype has at least ten counts. The chain couples TRBV20-1 to TRBJ2-1, with 8 bases that match TRBD1. Trimming at V came to 1 base and at J to 2 bases, leaving 7 bases not matched to a gene. The germline V gene encodes CDR1 DFQATT and CDR2 SNEGSKA (reference sequence). CDR3 length equals 16 residues. The CDR3: CSARGGQGAAYNEQFF. CDR3 in DNA: TGCAGTGCTAGAGGTGGGCAGGGGGCGGCCTACAATGAGCAGTTCTTC.

The chain joins TRBV7-6 to TRBJ2-5; 9 bases are a match to TRBD2. The CDR3 sequence is 15 residues long. V was pared by 3 bases and J by 0 bases, with 2 bases of the junction left unmatched. Germline assignment: CDR1 SGHVS and CDR2 FNYEAQ. The DNA of the CDR3 is TGTGCCAGCAGCTTCCTAGCGGGGAACCAAGAGACCCAGTACTTC. Its translation is CASSFLAGNQETQYF. Complete variable domain (other parts from reference TRBV7-6 and TRBJ2-5): GAGVSQSPRYKVTKRGQDVALRCDPISGHVSLYWYRQALGQGPEFLTYFNYEAQQDKSGLPNDRFSAERPEGSISTLTIQRTEQRDSAMYRCASSFLAGNQETQYFGPGTRLLVL.

This clonotype has more than one count but fewer than ten. The J gene is TRBJ2-1, the V gene TRBV5-1; D is perhaps TRBD1 (7 bases). The CDR3 length is 15 residues. Deletions cut 1 base from V and 4 bases from J, with 12 bases between. Germline V gene data show CDR1 as SGHRS and CDR2 as YFSETQ. CDR3 in DNA: TGCGCCAGCAGCTTGCGTCAGGGGGGATACAATGAGCAGTTCTTC. It translates to CASSLRQGGYNEQFF.

V gene TRBV7-7 combines with J gene TRBJ2-5, with no clear D. V was pared by 2 bases and J by 2 bases, with 12 bases between. Germline V gene sequence: CDR1 SSHAT, CDR2 FNYEAQ (reference sequence). This CDR3 comprises 15 residues. For the CDR3, the DNA is TGTGCCAGCAGCTTAAGTGCAGGATTTCAAGAGACCCAGTACTTC. It specifies CASSLSAGFQETQYF.

This clonotype was seen many times. The chain combines TRBV5-1 with TRBJ1-1; a possible D gene is TRBD1 (6 bases). Per the germline V gene, CDR1 is SGHRS and CDR2 is YFSETQ. Trimming took 3 bases from V and 5 from J, leaving 14 bases between them. The CDR3 length is 14 residues. In DNA, the CDR3 is TGCGCCAGCAGCTCGTACACAGGGTGGACTGAAGCTTTCTTT. This codes for CASSSYTGWTEAFF.

This clonotype was seen a few times. The rearrangement links TRBV30 to TRBJ2-2, with a weak D call TRBD2 (5 bases). The CDR3 runs 14 residues. Germline assignment: CDR1 GTSNPN and CDR2 SVGIG (reference sequence). The ends were cut back, 4 bases at V and 0 bases at J, with 9 bases in the middle. This CDR3 is CAWTEGSNTGELFF. In DNA, the CDR3 is TGTGCCTGGACAGAGGGTTCGAACACCGGGGAGCTGTTTTTT. Full variable domain (missing parts from reference TRBV30 and TRBJ2-2): SQTIHQWPATLVQPVGSPLSLECTVEGTSNPNLYWYRQAAGRGLQLLFYSVGIGQISSEVPQNLSASRPQDRQFILSSKKLLLSDSGFYLCAWTEGSNTGELFFGEGSRLTVL.

The V call is TRBV9, the J call TRBJ2-2, with 11 bases matching TRBD2. V was clipped by 3 bases and J by 0 bases; unmatched bases: 4. The germline V gene has CDR1 SGDLS and CDR2 YYNGEE. The CDR3 spans 17 residues. CDR3 residues: CASSDQTSGTNTGELFF. The CDR3 region has the DNA TGTGCCAGCAGCGACCAGACTAGCGGGACGAACACCGGGGAGCTGTTTTTT.

The chain links TRBV4-1 to TRBJ2-2, with a possible D match to TRBD1 (6 bases). V was cut by 5 bases and J by 3 bases, with 16 bases left in between. Germline-derived CDR1 and CDR2 are MGHRA and YSYEKL. This CDR3 has 16 amino acids. CDR3 sequence: CASSFGPGEDTGELFF. The CDR3, as DNA: TGCGCCAGCAGCTTTGGGCCAGGGGAAGACACCGGGGAGCTGTTTTTT.

This clonotype has at least ten counts. The J gene is TRBJ2-3, the V gene TRBV9, with 8 bases identical to TRBD2. Germline V gene sequence: CDR1 SGDLS, CDR2 YYNGEE. The ends lost 0 bases at V and 5 bases at J; junction bases unmatched: 5. The CDR3 runs 15 residues. CDR3 loop: CASSVAGGSGDTQYF. The CDR3 nucleotides are TGTGCCAGCAGCGTAGCGGGAGGGAGTGGAGATACGCAGTATTTT.

This clonotype was counted at least ten times. The V gene is TRBV10-3, the J gene TRBJ2-7, with a possible D match to TRBD1 (7 bases). Germline lookup yields CDR1 ENHRY and CDR2 SYGVKD. V was shortened by 3 bases and J by 6 bases, with 18 bases between the two germline ends. CDR3 length: 15 residues. DNA for the CDR3: TGTGCCATCAGTGAACTGGGCAGGGGGGTTCCCGAGCAGTACTTC. Its protein product is CAISELGRGVPEQYF.

This clonotype was picked up a small number of times. The chain links TRBV27 to TRBJ2-7, with no clear D. The CDR3 has 13 residues. Germline CDR1 MNHEY, CDR2 SMNVEV (reference sequence). Trimming left V 8 bases short and J 4 bases short, with 15 bases between. CDR3: CASGLRSGYEQYF. The CDR3 region has the DNA TGTGCCAGCGGTCTCCGATCTGGTTACGAGCAGTACTTC.

This clonotype appeared many times. This chain links TRBV5-1 with TRBJ2-1, with TRBD2 as a possible D gene (6 bases). V was cut by 4 bases and J by 0 bases, with 11 bases left in between. Germline V lookup: CDR1 SGHRS, CDR2 YFSETQ. The CDR3 is 15 amino acids. The chain's CDR3 is CASSLRDFSYNEQFF. The CDR3, as DNA: TGCGCCAGCAGCCTCCGGGACTTCTCCTACAATGAGCAGTTCTTC.

Comments on this clonotype: A much larger clone lies a single base off, so this may be a read error. The chain carries TRBV3-1 and TRBJ2-3, with D unresolved. V shed 2 bases and J shed 0 bases, with 6 bases lying between them. CDR1 and CDR2 (germline): LGHDT, YNNKEL (reference sequence). The CDR3 length is 14 residues. CDR3: CASSQTCSTDTQYF. For the CDR3, the DNA is TGTGCCAGCAGCCAAACCTGCAGCACAGATACGCAGTATTTT.

The gene calls are TRBV9 and TRBJ2-1; D unclear. This CDR3 contains 15 residues. CDR1 SGDLS and CDR2 YYNGEE come from the germline V gene. Deletions cut 0 bases from V and 0 bases from J, with 7 bases between. This CDR3 is CASSVVPSSYNEQFF. As DNA, the CDR3 is TGTGCCAGCAGCGTAGTGCCTAGCTCCTACAATGAGCAGTTCTTC. Looking up the rest from reference TRBV9 and TRBJ2-1 gives the full variable domain: DSGVTQTPKHLITATGQRVTLRCSPRSGDLSVYWYQQSLDQGLQFLIQYYNGEERAKGNILERFSAQQFPDLHSELNLSSLELGDSALYFCASSVVPSSYNEQFFGPGTRLTVL.

This clonotype has more than one count but fewer than ten. V and J are TRBV5-1 and TRBJ2-3, with D possibly being TRBD2 (6 bases). Germline loops: CDR1 SGHRS, CDR2 YFSETQ. The V gene lost 4 bases and the J gene lost 2 bases, with 17 bases spanning the gap. The CDR3 spans 16 residues. CDR3 DNA: TGCGCCAGCAGCCCCGCTAGCGTCGGAAACACAGATACGCAGTATTTT. It yields the protein CASSPASVGNTDTQYF.

This clonotype was seen many times. The rearrangement links TRBV4-1 to TRBJ2-3, with 8 bases aligning to TRBD1. Trimming took 5 bases from V and 2 from J; bases not matched to a gene: 6. There are 15 residues in the CDR3. CDR1 and CDR2 from the germline V gene are MGHRA and YSYEKL. The CDR3 DNA is TGCGCCAGCAGCACCCAGGACAGGGACACAGATACGCAGTATTTT. It is translated as CASSTQDRDTDTQYF.

This clonotype was seen a few times. This chain joins TRBV24-1 and TRBJ2-1; perhaps TRBD2 as D (5 bases). The CDR3 sequence is 17 residues long. With 1 base removed from V and 6 bases from J, the gap between germline ends came to 18 bases. Looked up from germline, CDR1 is KGHDR and CDR2 is SFDVKD. The CDR3 DNA reads as TGTGCCACCAGTGATTTATCCCACGGACTTCGAAGCAATGAGCAGTTCTTC. Protein: CATSDLSHGLRSNEQFF.

V and J are TRBV27 and TRBJ2-7, with a weak D call TRBD2 (7 bases). Germline-derived CDR1 and CDR2 are MNHEY and SMNVEV (reference sequence). Trimming shortened V by 6 bases and J by 9 bases, and 12 bases separated the two germline ends. This CDR3 is built from 11 residues. CDR3 DNA: TGTGCCAGCAGCGGGGGCGGGGGGCAGTACTTC. Amino acid sequence: CASSGGGGQYF.

This clonotype appeared a few times. The chain links TRBV7-6 to TRBJ2-1, with unresolved D. The CDR3 has 15 residues. Germline-derived CDR1 and CDR2 are SGHVS and FNYEAQ. V lost 0 bases and J lost 4, with 10 bases in between. CDR3 protein: CASSLADGPYNEQFF. The DNA for the CDR3 is TGTGCCAGCAGCTTAGCGGACGGACCGTACAATGAGCAGTTCTTC.

This sequence joins TRBV3-1 and TRBJ2-5; no definite D call. Germline V gene sequence: CDR1 LGHDT, CDR2 YNNKEL (reference sequence). There are 15 residues in the CDR3. Trimming stripped 1 base from V and 1 base from J, with 10 bases between. As DNA, the CDR3 is TGTGCCAGCAGCCAAGGGCCCTTTCGCCAAGAGACCCAGTACTTC. It yields the protein CASSQGPFRQETQYF.